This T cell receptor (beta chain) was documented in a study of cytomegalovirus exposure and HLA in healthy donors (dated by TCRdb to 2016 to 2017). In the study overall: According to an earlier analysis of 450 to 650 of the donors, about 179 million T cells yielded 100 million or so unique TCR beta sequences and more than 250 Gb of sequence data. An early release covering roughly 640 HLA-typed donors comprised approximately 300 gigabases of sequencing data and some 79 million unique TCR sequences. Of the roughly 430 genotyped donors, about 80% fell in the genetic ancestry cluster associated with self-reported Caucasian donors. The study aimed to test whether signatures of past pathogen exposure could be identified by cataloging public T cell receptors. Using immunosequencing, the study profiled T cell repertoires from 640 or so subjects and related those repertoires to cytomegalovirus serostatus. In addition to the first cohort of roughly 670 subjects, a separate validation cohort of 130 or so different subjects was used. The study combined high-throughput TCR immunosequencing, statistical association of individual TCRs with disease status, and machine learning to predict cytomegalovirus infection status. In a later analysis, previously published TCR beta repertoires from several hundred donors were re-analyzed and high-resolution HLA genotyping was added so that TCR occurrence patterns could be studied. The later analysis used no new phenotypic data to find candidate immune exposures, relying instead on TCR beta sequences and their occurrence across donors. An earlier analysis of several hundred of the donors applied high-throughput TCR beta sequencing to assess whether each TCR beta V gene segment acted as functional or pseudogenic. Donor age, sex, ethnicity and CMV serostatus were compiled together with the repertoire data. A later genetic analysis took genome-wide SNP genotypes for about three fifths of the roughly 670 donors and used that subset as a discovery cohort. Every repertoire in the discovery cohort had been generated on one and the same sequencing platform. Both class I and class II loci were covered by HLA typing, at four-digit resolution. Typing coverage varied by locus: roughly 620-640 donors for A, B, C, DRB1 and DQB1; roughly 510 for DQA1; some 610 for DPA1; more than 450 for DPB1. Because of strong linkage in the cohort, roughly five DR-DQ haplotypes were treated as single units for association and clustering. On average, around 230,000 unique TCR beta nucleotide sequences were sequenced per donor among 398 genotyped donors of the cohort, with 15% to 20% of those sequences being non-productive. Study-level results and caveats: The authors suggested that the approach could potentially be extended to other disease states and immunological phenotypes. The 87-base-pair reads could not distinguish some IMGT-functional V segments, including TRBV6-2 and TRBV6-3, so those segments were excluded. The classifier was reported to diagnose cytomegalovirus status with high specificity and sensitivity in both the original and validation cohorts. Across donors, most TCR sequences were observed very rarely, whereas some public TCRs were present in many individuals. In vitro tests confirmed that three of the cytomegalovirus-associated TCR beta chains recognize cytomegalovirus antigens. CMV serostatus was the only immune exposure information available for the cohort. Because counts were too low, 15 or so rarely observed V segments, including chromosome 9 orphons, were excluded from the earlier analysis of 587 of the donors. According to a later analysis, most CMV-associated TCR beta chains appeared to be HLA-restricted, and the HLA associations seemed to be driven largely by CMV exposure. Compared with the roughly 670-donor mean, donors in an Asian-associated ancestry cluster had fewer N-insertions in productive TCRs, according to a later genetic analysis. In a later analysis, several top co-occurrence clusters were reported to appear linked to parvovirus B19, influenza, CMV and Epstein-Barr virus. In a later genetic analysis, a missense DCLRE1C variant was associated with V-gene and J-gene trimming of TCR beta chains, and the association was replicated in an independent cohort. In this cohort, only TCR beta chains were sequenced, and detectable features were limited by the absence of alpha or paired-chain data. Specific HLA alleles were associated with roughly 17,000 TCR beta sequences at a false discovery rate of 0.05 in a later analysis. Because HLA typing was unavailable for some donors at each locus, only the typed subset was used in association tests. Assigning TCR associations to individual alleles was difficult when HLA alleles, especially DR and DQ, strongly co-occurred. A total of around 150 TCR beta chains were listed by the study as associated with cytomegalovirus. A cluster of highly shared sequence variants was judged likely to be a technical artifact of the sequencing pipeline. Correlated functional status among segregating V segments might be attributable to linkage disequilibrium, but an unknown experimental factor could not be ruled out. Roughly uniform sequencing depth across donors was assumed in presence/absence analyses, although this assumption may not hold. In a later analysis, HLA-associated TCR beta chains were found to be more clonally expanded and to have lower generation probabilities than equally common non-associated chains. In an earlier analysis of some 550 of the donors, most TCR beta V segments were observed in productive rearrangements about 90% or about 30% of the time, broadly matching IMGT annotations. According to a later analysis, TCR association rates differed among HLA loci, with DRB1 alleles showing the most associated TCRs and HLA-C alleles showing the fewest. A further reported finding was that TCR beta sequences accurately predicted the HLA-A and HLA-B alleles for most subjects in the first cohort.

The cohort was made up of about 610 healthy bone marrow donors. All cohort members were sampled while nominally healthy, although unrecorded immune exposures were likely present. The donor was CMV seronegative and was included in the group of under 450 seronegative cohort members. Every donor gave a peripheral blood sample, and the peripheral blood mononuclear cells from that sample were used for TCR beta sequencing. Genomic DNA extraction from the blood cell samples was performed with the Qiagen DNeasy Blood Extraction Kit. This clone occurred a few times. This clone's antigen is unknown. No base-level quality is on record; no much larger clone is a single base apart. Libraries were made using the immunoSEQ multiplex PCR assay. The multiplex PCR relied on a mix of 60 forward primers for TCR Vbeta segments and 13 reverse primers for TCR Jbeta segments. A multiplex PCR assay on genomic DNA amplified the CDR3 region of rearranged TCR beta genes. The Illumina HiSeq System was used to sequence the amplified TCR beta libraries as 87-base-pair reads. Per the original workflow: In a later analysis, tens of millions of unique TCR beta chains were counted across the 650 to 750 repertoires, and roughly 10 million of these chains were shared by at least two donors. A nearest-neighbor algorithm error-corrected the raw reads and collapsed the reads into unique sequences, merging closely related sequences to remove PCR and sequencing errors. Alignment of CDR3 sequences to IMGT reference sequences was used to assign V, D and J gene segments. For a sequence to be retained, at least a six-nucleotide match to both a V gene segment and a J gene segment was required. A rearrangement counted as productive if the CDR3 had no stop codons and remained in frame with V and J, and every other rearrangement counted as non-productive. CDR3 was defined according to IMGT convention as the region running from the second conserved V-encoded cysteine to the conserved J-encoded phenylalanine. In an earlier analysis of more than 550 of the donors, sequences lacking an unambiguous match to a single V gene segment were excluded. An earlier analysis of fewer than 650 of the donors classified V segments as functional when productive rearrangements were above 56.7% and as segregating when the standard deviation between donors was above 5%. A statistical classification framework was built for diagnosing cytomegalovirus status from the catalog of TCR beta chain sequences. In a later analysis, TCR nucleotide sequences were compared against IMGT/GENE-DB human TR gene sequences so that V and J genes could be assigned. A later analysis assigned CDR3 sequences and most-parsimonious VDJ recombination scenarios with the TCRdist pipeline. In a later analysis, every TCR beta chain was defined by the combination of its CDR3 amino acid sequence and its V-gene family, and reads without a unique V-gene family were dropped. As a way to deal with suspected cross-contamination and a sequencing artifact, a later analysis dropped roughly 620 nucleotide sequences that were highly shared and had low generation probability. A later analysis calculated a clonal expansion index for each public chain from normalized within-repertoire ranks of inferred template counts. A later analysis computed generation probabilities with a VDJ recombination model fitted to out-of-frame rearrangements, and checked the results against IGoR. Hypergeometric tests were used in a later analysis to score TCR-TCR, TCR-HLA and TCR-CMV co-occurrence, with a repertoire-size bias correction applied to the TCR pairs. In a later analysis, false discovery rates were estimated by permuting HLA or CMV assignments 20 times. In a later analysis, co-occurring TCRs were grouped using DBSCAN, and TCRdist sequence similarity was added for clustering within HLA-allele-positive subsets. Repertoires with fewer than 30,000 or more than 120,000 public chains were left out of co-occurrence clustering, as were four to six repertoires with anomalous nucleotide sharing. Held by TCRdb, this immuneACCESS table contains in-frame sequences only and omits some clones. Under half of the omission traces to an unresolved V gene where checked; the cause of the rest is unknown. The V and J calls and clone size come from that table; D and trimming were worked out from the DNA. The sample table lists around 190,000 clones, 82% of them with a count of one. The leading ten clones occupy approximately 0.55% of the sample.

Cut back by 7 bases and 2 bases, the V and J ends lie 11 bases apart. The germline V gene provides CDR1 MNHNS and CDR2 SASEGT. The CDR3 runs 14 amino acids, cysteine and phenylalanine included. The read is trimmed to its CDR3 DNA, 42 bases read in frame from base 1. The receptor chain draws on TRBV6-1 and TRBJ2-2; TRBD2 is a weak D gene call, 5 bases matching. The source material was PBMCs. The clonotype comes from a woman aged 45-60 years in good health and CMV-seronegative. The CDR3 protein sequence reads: CASTVSGNTGELFF. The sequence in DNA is TGTGCCAGCACGGTATCGGGAAACACCGGGGAGCTGTTTTTT.